The 31 T cell receptor beta chains presented below share a single source sample, sequenced in a study of beta chain features in type 1 diabetes. Expressed TCRB transcripts got sequenced, as all isolated RNA was reverse transcribed. The table came from immunoSEQ multiplex PCR; TCRdb's copy has only in-frame clones and leaves some out. Here the sample spans hundreds of thousands of clones, over 25% being singletons. The sequenced sample consisted of naive CD4+ T cells from blood. The receptors originated from a man younger than 35 in good health.

This chain joins TRBV2 and TRBJ2-7, with 9 bases aligning to TRBD1. Germline trimming cut 2 bases from V and 4 bases from J; bases unmatched to any gene: 6. The CDR3 consists of 15 residues. Germline CDR1 is SNHLY and CDR2 is FYNNEI. CDR3 coding DNA: TGTGCCAGCAGTGAAAGGGGGACAGGGAGGTACGAGCAGTACTTC. Translated: CASSERGTGRYEQYF.

Remarks on this clone: Within the sample, other DNA sequences also encode this same CDR3. The J gene is TRBJ2-5, the V gene TRBV20-1, with D perhaps matching TRBD1 or TRBD2 (5 bases each). This CDR3 contains 11 residues. Germline V lookup: CDR1 DFQATT, CDR2 SNEGSKA (reference sequence). The V gene lost 6 bases and the J gene lost 4 bases, with 9 bases spanning the gap. The CDR3 loop is CSAGTRETQYF. CDR3 sequence (DNA): TGCAGTGCCGGGACGCGAGAGACCCAGTACTTC.

On this clone: The junction shows a germline mismatch at one end, possibly a read error. V is TRBV30 and J is TRBJ2-1; TRBD1 matches 10 bases. Germline-derived CDR1 and CDR2 are GTSNPN and SVGIG (reference sequence). This CDR3 has 15 residues. The CDR3 loop reads CAWEPGQGSFNEQFF. DNA of the CDR3: TGTGCCTGGGAACCGGGACAGGGGTCCTTCAATGAGCAGTTCTTC.

The CDR3, as DNA: TGCAGCGGGGATGCCTCCTACGAGCAGTACTTC. It is translated as CSGDASYEQYF. The chain joins TRBV29-1 to TRBJ2-7; D remains ambiguous. The V and J ends lost 7 bases and 0 bases respectively, with 7 bases between them. The CDR3 is 11 amino acids. Per the germline V gene, CDR1 is SQVTM and CDR2 is ANQGSEA.

The table lists this clone with a few counts. V usage is TRBV30 and J usage is TRBJ1-5; D may be TRBD1 (5 bases). CDR1 and CDR2 from the germline V gene are GTSNPN and SVGIG (reference sequence). The V and J ends lost 1 base and 5 bases respectively, with 9 bases between them. This CDR3 has 13 residues. The CDR3 protein is CAWSGRGDQPQHF. CDR3 nucleotides: TGTGCCTGGAGTGGTAGGGGCGATCAGCCCCAGCATTTT.

The chain joins TRBV7-2 to TRBJ2-1, with 7 bases aligning to TRBD2. The V gene's germline CDR1 is SGHTA and CDR2 FQGNSA. The CDR3 has 14 residues. Germline trimming cut 5 bases from V and 8 bases from J; bases unmatched to any gene: 9. CDR3 loop: CASSTAGFWYEQFF. CDR3 DNA: TGTGCCAGCAGCACAGCGGGGTTTTGGTATGAGCAGTTCTTC.

The genes are TRBV7-9 and TRBJ2-1; no definite D call. V was shortened by 3 bases and J by 9 bases, with 9 bases between the two germline ends. The CDR3 is made up of 12 amino acids. CDR1 SEHNR and CDR2 FQNEAQ come from the germline V gene (reference sequence). The CDR3 spells CASSFARAEQFF. CDR3 nucleotide sequence: TGTGCCAGCAGCTTCGCTCGCGCTGAGCAGTTCTTC.

The rearrangement uses TRBV14 and TRBJ2-7; 13 bases are a match to TRBD2. After removal of 4 bases from V and 6 bases from J, the junction contained 3 bases not matched to a gene. The V gene's germline CDR1 is SGHDN and CDR2 FVKESK. CDR3 length equals 14 residues. For the CDR3, the DNA is TGTGCCAGCAGCCGGACTAGCGGGAGTGCCGAGCAGTACTTC. This codes for CASSRTSGSAEQYF. Variable domain in full (rest from reference TRBV14 and TRBJ2-7): EAGVTQFPSHSVIEKGQTVTLRCDPISGHDNLYWYRRVMGKEIKFLLHFVKESKQDESGMPNNRFLAERTGGTYSTLKVQPAELEDSGVYFCASSRTSGSAEQYFGPGTRLTVT.

The genes are TRBV19 and TRBJ2-5; D possibly matches TRBD1 or TRBD2 (5 bases each). Germline loops: CDR1 LNHDA, CDR2 SQIVND (reference sequence). This CDR3 is built from 15 residues. The V and J ends lost 7 bases and 4 bases respectively, with 19 bases between them. This CDR3 is CASMDRDGARETQYF. The CDR3 DNA is TGTGCCAGTATGGATCGCGACGGGGCGAGAGAGACCCAGTACTTC. The full variable domain, in which reference TRBV19 and TRBJ2-5 provide the parts outside the CDR3, is DGGITQSPKYLFRKEGQNVTLSCEQNLNHDAMYWYRQDPGQGLRLIYYSQIVNDFQKGDIAEGYSVSREKKESFPLTVTSAQKNPTAFYLCASMDRDGARETQYFGPGTRLLVL.

The chain couples TRBV15 to TRBJ2-3; D remains ambiguous. The CDR3 loop spans 12 amino acids. From germline, CDR1 is LNHNV and CDR2 YYDKDF (reference sequence). The V and J ends lost 0 bases and 10 bases respectively, with 8 bases between them. CDR3 DNA: TGTGCCACCAGCAGAGATCGGCGTGCGCAGTATTTT. Translation: CATSRDRRAQYF.

V is TRBV27 and J is TRBJ2-7; TRBD2 matches at 11 bases. The V gene end was trimmed by 2 bases and the J gene end by 0 bases; junction bases not matched to a gene: 3. This CDR3 comprises 16 residues. Germline V gene lookup returns CDR1 MNHEY and CDR2 SMNVEV (reference sequence). The CDR3 sequence: CASSLLGTSGSYEQYF. DNA of the CDR3: TGTGCCAGCAGTTTACTTGGGACTAGCGGCTCCTACGAGCAGTACTTC.

This clone was recorded a few times. The J gene is TRBJ2-7, the V gene TRBV28; no firm D call. Germline CDR1 and CDR2: MDHEN and SYDVKM. This CDR3 region has 14 residues. V was pared by 4 bases and J by 6 bases, with 16 bases between. The CDR3 sequence is CASSSGPPRSEQYF. The DNA for the CDR3 is TGTGCCAGCAGTTCCGGCCCTCCGAGGAGCGAGCAGTACTTC.

In this sample, this clone turned up a few times. The chain links TRBV5-1 to TRBJ1-1, with D tentatively TRBD1 (5 bases). V was pared by 5 bases and J by 5 bases, with 10 bases between. Per germline, CDR1 SGHRS and CDR2 YFSETQ. This CDR3 has 12 amino acids. The CDR3: CASRLGETEAFF. CDR3 DNA: TGCGCCAGCAGATTAGGGGAGACTGAAGCTTTCTTT.

Worth noting for this clone: This sample includes further DNA sequences coding for the same CDR3. The V gene is TRBV5-1, the J gene TRBJ2-7, with 8 bases identical to TRBD2. Germline trimming cut 2 bases from V and 4 bases from J; bases unmatched to any gene: 5. Germline V CDR1 and CDR2: SGHRS, YFSETQ. The CDR3 is 14 residues long. CDR3 loop: CASSLAGEGYEQYF. The CDR3, as DNA: TGCGCCAGCAGCTTAGCGGGAGAGGGGTACGAGCAGTACTTC.

This clone was counted between two and nine times. The chain links TRBV15 to TRBJ1-1, with 8 bases identical to TRBD1. This CDR3 has 12 amino acids. In germline, CDR1 is LNHNV, CDR2 YYDKDF (reference sequence). V trimming: 4 bases; J trimming: 10 bases; junction bases outside the gene matches: 5. The chain's CDR3 is CATSIAGGIAFF. DNA for the CDR3: TGTGCCACCAGCATTGCAGGGGGCATAGCTTTCTTT.

This clone was detected a few times. Other DNA sequences within the sample encode an identical CDR3. V usage is TRBV29-1 and J usage is TRBJ2-7, with D perhaps TRBD1 or TRBD2 (5 bases each). This CDR3 is 12 amino acids long. Trimming left V 4 bases short and J 2 bases short, with 9 bases between. Germline-derived CDR1 and CDR2 are SQVTM and ANQGSEA. The DNA for the CDR3 is TGCAGCGTTGCCTCGGGGCCCTACGAGCAGTACTTC. This gives the protein CSVASGPYEQYF.

This chain joins TRBV11-2 and TRBJ2-1, with D maybe TRBD2 (5 bases). The CDR3 runs to 16 residues. Trimming stripped 0 bases from V and 5 bases from J, with 14 bases between. Germline CDR1 SGHAT, CDR2 FQNNGV. This CDR3 reads CASSLDLTAGDNEQFF. CDR3 in DNA: TGTGCCAGCAGCTTAGATTTGACGGCCGGGGACAATGAGCAGTTCTTC.

Written as DNA, the CDR3 is TGTGCCTGGAGTGTACTTTGGGGGAGGGACGAGCAGTACTTC. Translated, it gives CAWSVLWGRDEQYF. The chain employs TRBV30 and TRBJ2-7, with 7 bases identical to TRBD2. The CDR3 runs to 14 residues. J lost 5 bases, V lost 0 bases, and 7 bases had no gene match. Looked up from germline, CDR1 is GTSNPN and CDR2 is SVGIG (reference sequence).

The chain carries TRBV18 and TRBJ2-3; 8 bases are a match to TRBD2. CDR1 is KGHSH and CDR2 is LQKENI in the germline V gene. The CDR3 is 14 amino acids. The V segment lost 8 bases and the J segment 5 bases; nucleotides outside the gene matches: 9. The CDR3 spells CASGPGTRQDTQYF. CDR3 bases: TGTGCCAGCGGACCCGGGACTAGACAAGATACGCAGTATTTT.

The table lists this clone with a few counts. The sample contains more than one DNA sequence encoding this CDR3. V is TRBV30 and J is TRBJ2-3; D gene uncertain. Germline V lookup: CDR1 GTSNPN, CDR2 SVGIG (reference sequence). The CDR3 covers 11 residues. V gave up 1 base and J gave up 3 bases, with 2 bases separating them. CDR3 coding DNA: TGTGCCTGGAGTGGGACAGATACGCAGTATTTT. As protein: CAWSGTDTQYF.

DNA of the CDR3: TGTGCCAGCAGTGAACTAGCGGGAGTCACAGATACGCAGTATTTT. Translated: CASSELAGVTDTQYF. The chain is built from TRBV25-1 and TRBJ2-3, with 10 bases lining up with TRBD2. The V and J ends lost 2 bases and 2 bases, in that order; junction bases with no gene match: 1. The CDR3 length is 15 residues. CDR1 MGHDK and CDR2 SYGVNS come from the germline V gene.

This clone has more than one count but fewer than ten. This CDR3 reads CASSSSGTGGYTQYF. The CDR3 coding sequence is TGTGCCAGCAGCTCATCCGGGACAGGGGGCTATACGCAGTATTTT. This sequence joins TRBV7-2 and TRBJ2-3; 12 bases map to TRBD1. V shed 4 bases, J shed 7 bases, and the junction held 6 bases outside the gene matches. CDR3 length: 15 residues. The V gene's germline CDR1 is SGHTA and CDR2 FQGNSA.

The table lists this clone with a few counts. This chain links TRBV12-5 with TRBJ1-3; D ambiguous. The CDR3 consists of 14 residues. Germline V gene lookup returns CDR1 LGHNT and CDR2 FRNRAP. Trimming left V 1 base short and J 4 bases short, with 8 bases between. The CDR3 is CASGLGTVGNTIYF. The DNA of the CDR3 is TGTGCTAGTGGTTTGGGGACGGTGGGAAACACCATATATTTT.

In its sample, this clone was seen a few times. V usage is TRBV5-6 and J usage is TRBJ1-5; D gene ambiguous. Trimming cost V 0 bases and J 4 bases, with 5 bases left between them. There are 13 residues in the CDR3. Germline V gene data show CDR1 as SGHDT and CDR2 as YYEEEE. The DNA for the CDR3 is TGTGCCAGCAGCTTGGGACCAAATCAGCCCCAGCATTTT. Residues: CASSLGPNQPQHF. The variable domain in full, with the rest retrieved from reference TRBV5-6 and TRBJ1-5, is DAGVTQSPTHLIKTRGQQVTLRCSPKSGHDTVSWYQQALGQGPQFIFQYYEEEERQRGNFPDRFSGHQFPNYSSELNVNALLLGDSALYLCASSLGPNQPQHFGDGTRLSIL.

Worth noting for this clone: The same CDR3 can be traced to other DNA sequences in this sample. The V and J genes are TRBV19 and TRBJ2-3; D gene uncertain. CDR3 length equals 11 residues. Germline V lookup: CDR1 LNHDA, CDR2 SQIVND (reference sequence). Trimming shortened V by 6 bases and J by 6 bases, and 7 bases separated the two germline ends. CDR3 loop: CASSSLDTQYF. The CDR3 bases are TGTGCCAGTAGCTCCCTGGATACGCAGTATTTT.

This clone showed up just a few times. The chain carries TRBV7-3 and TRBJ2-3; TRBD1 might be the D (6 bases). Trimming took off 5 bases at V and 5 bases at J, with 14 bases between the two ends. Per the germline V gene, CDR1 is SGHTA and CDR2 is FQGTGA. The CDR3 contains 14 residues. The CDR3 nucleotides are TGTGCCAGCAGCGTCACAGGGTGGGGAGATACGCAGTATTTT. Protein: CASSVTGWGDTQYF.

This chain connects TRBV28 to TRBJ2-1; D perhaps matches TRBD1 (5 bases). Germline V CDR1 and CDR2: MDHEN, SYDVKM. V was shortened by 5 bases and J by 8 bases, with 16 bases between the two germline ends. There are 14 residues in the CDR3. CDR3 region: CASSEGPSGYEQFF. The DNA of the CDR3 is TGTGCCAGCAGTGAAGGACCCTCAGGGTATGAGCAGTTCTTC.

This sequence joins TRBV6-6 and TRBJ2-7, with 10 positions matching TRBD2. CDR1 MNHNY and CDR2 SVGAGI come from the germline V gene (reference sequence). The CDR3 covers 16 residues. V lost 5 bases, J lost 1 base, and 8 bases stayed unmatched. As DNA, the CDR3 is TGTGCCAGCAGTCCAATCGGGACTAGCGTTTCCTACGAGCAGTACTTC. It encodes CASSPIGTSVSYEQYF.

There are a few counts of this clone. The rearrangement links TRBV21-1 to TRBJ2-7. TRBV21-1 is marked as a pseudogene. The CDR3 is made up of 15 amino acids. The CDR3 nucleotides are TGTGCCAGCAGCAAAGAAGAGGCGGACGCCTACGAGCAGTACTTC. Its translation is CASSKEEADAYEQYF.

This clone has more than one count but fewer than ten. The gene calls are TRBV10-3 and TRBJ2-7, with a tentative D call TRBD2 (6 bases). Germline CDR1 is ENHRY and CDR2 is SYGVKD. The V and J ends lost 4 bases and 2 bases respectively, with 15 bases between them. This CDR3 region has 15 residues. CDR3 nucleotides: TGTGCCATCAGTGGAGAGGGAGGCTGGACCTACGAGCAGTACTTC. Protein: CAISGEGGWTYEQYF.

This clone was counted a few times. This chain joins TRBV30 and TRBJ2-5; D is unresolved. V was shortened by 5 bases and J by 4 bases, with 17 bases between the two germline ends. The germline V gene has CDR1 GTSNPN and CDR2 SVGIG (reference sequence). This CDR3 is 14 amino acids long. CDR3 DNA sequence: TGTGCCTGGGGTGAAGGGTCTCTTCCAGAGACCCAGTACTTC. Protein sequence: CAWGEGSLPETQYF.